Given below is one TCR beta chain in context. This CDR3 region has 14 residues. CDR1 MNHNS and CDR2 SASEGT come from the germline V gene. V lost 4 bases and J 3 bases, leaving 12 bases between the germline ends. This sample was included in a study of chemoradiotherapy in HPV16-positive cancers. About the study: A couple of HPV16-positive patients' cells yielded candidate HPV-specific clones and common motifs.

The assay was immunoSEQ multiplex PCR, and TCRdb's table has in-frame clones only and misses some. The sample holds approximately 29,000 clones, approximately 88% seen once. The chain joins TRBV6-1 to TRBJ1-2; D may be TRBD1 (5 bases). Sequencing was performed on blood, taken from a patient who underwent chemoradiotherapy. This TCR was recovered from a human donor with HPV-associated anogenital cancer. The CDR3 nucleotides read TGTGCCAGCAGTGGGGGGATGTATGACTATGGCTACACCTTC. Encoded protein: CASSGGMYDYGYTF.